What follows describes a single T cell receptor (beta chain). What it recognizes is unknown. Terminally differentiated effector memory CD45RA+ cells were excluded from the naive CD8 cells, which were CD45RO-negative and positively selected for CCR7. HIV-negative, healthy adults without recent acute infections or vaccinations were the donors. The data originate from a study of shared clonotypes between healthy human individuals. As for the study in general: Donors consisted of two women and a few men between 18 and 49. Study results and limitations: Around 4.7% of naive CD4 clonotypes were shared across a few donors. As a rule, naive subsets had a larger estimated richness than memory subsets.

Trimming stripped 0 bases from V and 3 bases from J, with 18 bases between. CDR1 and CDR2 (germline): MNHEY, SMNVEV (reference sequence). The CDR3 has 17 amino acids. The method was immunoSEQ multiplex PCR; TCRdb's version includes in-frame clones alone and lacks a portion of them. This sample has fewer than 1 million clones, with 95% to 97% found just once. The sequenced sample consisted of naive CD8+ T cells sorted from blood. The chain couples TRBV27 to TRBJ2-7; D is perhaps TRBD2 (5 bases). The receptor comes from a man aged 25 to 45 in good health. This CDR3 reads CASSLSGFSDWGYEQYF. Here the CDR3 DNA reads TGTGCCAGCAGTTTATCGGGGTTTAGCGACTGGGGCTACGAGCAGTACTTC.